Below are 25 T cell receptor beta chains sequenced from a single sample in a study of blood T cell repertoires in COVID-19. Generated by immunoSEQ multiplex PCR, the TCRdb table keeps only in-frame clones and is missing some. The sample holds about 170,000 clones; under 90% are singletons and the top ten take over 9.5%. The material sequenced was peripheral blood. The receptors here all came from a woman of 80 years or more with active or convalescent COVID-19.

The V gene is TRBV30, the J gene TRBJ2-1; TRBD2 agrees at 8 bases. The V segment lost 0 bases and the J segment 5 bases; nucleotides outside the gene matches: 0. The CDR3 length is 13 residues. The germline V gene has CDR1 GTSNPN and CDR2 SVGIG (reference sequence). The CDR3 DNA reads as TGTGCCTGGAGTGTACTAGCGGACAATGAGCAGTTCTTC. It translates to CAWSVLADNEQFF.

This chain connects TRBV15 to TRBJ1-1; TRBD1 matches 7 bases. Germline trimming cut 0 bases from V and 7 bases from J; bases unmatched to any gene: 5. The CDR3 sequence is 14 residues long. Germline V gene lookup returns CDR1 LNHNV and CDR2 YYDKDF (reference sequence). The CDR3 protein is CATSRDRDSFEAFF. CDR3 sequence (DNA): TGTGCCACCAGCAGAGATCGGGACAGTTTTGAAGCTTTCTTT. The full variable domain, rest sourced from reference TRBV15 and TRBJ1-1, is DAMVIQNPRYQVTQFGKPVTLSCSQTLNHNVMYWYQQKSSQAPKLLFHYYDKDFNNEADTPDNFQSRRPNTSFCFLDIRSPGLGDTAMYLCATSRDRDSFEAFFGQGTRLTVV.

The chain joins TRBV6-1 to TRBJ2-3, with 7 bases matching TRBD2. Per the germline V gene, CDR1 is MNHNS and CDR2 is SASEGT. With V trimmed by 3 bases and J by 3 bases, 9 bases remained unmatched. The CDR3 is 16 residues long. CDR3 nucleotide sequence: TGTGCCAGCAGTGACCAGCGGGGCCTAGCGACAGATACGCAGTATTTT. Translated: CASSDQRGLATDTQYF.

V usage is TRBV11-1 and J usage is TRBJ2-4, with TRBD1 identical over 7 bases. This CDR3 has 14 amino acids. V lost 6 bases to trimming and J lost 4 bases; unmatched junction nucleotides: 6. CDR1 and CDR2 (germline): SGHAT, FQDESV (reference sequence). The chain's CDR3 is CASRDPGQKNIQYF. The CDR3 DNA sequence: TGTGCCAGCAGAGATCCGGGACAGAAAAACATTCAGTACTTC.

Written as DNA, the CDR3 is TGTGCCAGCAGTTCCTCGACAGCGAACACTGAAGCTTTCTTT. It yields the protein CASSSSTANTEAFF. The chain uses TRBV6-6 and TRBJ1-1; D is perhaps TRBD1 (5 bases). V lost 4 bases and J lost 1, with 10 bases in between. CDR1 MNHNY and CDR2 SVGAGI come from the germline V gene (reference sequence). CDR3 length: 14 amino acids.

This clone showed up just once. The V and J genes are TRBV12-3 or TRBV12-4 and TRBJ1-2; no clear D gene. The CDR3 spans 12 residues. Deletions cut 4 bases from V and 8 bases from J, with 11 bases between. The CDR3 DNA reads TGTGCCAGCAGTTGGGCAGAGAACGGCTACACCTTC. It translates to CASSWAENGYTF.

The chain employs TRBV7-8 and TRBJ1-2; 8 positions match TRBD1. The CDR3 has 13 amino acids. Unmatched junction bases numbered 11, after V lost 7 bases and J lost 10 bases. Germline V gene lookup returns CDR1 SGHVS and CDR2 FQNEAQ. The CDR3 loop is CASTYSTGVDYTF. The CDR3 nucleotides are TGTGCCAGCACCTATTCGACAGGGGTTGACTACACCTTC. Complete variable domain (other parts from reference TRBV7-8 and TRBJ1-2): GAGVSQSPRYKVAKRGQDVALRCDPISGHVSLFWYQQALGQGPEFLTYFQNEAQLDKSGLPSDRFFAERPEGSVSTLKIQRTQQEDSAVYLCASTYSTGVDYTFGSGTRLTVV.

The CDR3: CSARQGYEQYF. DNA of the CDR3: TGCAGTGCTAGACAGGGCTACGAGCAGTACTTC. The V and J genes are TRBV20-1 and TRBJ2-7; D may be TRBD1 (5 bases). The V and J ends lost 2 bases and 3 bases respectively, with 5 bases between them. Germline V gives CDR1 DFQATT, CDR2 SNEGSKA (reference sequence). CDR3 length equals 11 residues.

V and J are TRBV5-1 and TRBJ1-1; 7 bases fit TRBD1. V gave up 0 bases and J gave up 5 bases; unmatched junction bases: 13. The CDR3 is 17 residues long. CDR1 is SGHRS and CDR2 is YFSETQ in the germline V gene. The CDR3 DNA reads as TGCGCCAGCAGCTTGGAGACAGGGTTGGTTTTGTGGACTGAAGCTTTCTTT. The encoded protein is CASSLETGLVLWTEAFF.

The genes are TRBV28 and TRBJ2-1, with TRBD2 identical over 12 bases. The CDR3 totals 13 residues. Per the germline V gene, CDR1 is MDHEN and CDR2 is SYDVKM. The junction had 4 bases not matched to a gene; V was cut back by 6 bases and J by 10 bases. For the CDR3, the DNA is TGTGCCAGCAGATGGACTAGCGGGATAGAGCAGTTCTTC. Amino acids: CASRWTSGIEQFF.

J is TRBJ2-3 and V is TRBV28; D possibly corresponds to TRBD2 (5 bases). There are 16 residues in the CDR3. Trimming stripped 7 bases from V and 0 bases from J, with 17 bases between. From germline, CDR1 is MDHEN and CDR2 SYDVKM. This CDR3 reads CASTLGLYSSTDTQYF. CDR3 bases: TGTGCCAGCACCCTTGGACTTTACTCTAGCACAGATACGCAGTATTTT.

CDR3 DNA: TGTGCCAGCAGTTACTGGCAGGGGGGCGAGCAGTACTTC. Its translation: CASSYWQGGEQYF. This sequence joins TRBV6-6 and TRBJ2-7; D may be TRBD1 (7 bases). V lost 1 base to trimming and J lost 6 bases, with 10 bases between them. Germline V gene sequence: CDR1 MNHNY, CDR2 SVGAGI (reference sequence). The CDR3 covers 13 residues.

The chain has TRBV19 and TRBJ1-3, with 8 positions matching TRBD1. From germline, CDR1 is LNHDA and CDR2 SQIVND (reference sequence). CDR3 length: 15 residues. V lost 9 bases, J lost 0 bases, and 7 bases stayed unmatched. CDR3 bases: TGTGCCAGCGGACAGGGACCTATCTCTGGAAACACCATATATTTT. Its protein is CASGQGPISGNTIYF.

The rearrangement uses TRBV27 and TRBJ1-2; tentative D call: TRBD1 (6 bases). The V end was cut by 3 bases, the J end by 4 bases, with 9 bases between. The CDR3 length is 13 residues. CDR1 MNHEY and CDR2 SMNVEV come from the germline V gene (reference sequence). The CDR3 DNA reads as TGTGCCAGCAGTTTTAGGGGGGGCTATGGCTACACCTTC. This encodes CASSFRGGYGYTF.

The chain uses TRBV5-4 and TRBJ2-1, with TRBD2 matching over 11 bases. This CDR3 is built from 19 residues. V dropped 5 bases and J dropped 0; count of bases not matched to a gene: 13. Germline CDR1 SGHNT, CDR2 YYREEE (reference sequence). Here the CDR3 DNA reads TGTGCCAGCAGACCCGGGACTAGCGGTCCTAAGAGCTCCTACAATGAGCAGTTCTTC. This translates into CASRPGTSGPKSSYNEQFF.

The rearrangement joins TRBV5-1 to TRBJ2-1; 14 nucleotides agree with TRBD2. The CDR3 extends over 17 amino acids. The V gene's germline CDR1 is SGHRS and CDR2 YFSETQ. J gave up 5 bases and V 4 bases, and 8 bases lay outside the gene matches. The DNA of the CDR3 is TGCGCCAGCAGCCCGACCCCGGGACTAGCGGGAGACAATGAGCAGTTCTTC. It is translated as CASSPTPGLAGDNEQFF.

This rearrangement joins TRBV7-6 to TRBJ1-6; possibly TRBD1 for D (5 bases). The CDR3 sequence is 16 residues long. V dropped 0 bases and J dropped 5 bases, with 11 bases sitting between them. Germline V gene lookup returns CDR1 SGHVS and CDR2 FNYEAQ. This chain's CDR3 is CASSLAPGGNNSPLHF. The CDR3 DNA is TGTGCCAGCAGCTTAGCGCCCGGGGGGAATAATTCACCCCTCCACTTT.

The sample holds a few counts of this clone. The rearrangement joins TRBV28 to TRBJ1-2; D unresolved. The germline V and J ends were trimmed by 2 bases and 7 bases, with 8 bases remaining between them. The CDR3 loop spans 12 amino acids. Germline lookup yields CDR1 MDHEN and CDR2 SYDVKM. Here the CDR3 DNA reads TGTGCCAGCAGTTTAGGCTCCCTTGGCTACACCTTC. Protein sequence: CASSLGSLGYTF.

The chain's CDR3 is CASSLQGVNQPQHF. CDR3 DNA: TGTGCCAGCAGTCTACAGGGGGTCAATCAGCCCCAGCATTTT. This sequence joins TRBV6-5 and TRBJ1-5; 8 bases are a match to TRBD1. V lost 5 bases to trimming and J lost 3 bases; unmatched junction nucleotides: 3. Per the germline V gene, CDR1 is MNHEY and CDR2 is SVGAGI. The CDR3 totals 14 residues.

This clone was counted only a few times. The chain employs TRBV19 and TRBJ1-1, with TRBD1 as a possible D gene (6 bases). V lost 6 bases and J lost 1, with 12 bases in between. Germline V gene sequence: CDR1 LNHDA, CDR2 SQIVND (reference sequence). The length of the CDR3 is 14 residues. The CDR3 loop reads CASRAGVTNTEAFF. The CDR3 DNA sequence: TGTGCCAGTAGGGCAGGGGTTACGAACACTGAAGCTTTCTTT.

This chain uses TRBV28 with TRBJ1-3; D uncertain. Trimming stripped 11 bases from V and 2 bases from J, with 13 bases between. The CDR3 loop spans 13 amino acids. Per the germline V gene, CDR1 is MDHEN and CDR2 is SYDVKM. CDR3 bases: TGTGCCGTGTGGAGGGATCCTGGAAACACCATATATTTT. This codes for CAVWRDPGNTIYF.

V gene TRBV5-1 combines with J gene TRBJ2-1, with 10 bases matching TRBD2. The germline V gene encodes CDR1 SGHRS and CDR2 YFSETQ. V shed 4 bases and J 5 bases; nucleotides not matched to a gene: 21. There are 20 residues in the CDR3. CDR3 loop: CASSARTSGLLEARHNEQFF. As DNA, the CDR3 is TGCGCCAGCAGCGCCCGGACTAGCGGCCTTCTCGAAGCCCGACACAATGAGCAGTTCTTC.

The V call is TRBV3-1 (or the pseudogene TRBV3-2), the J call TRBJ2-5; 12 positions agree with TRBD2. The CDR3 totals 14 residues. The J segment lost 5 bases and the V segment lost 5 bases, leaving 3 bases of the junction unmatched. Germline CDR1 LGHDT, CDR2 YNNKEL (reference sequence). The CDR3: CASSATSGSETQYF. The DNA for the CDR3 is TGTGCCAGCAGCGCGACTAGCGGGAGTGAGACCCAGTACTTC.

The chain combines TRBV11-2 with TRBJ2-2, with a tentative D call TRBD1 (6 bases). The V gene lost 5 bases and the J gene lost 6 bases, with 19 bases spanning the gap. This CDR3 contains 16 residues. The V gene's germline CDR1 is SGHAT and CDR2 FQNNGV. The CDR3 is CASSTSPGHPPGELFF. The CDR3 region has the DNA TGTGCCAGCAGCACAAGCCCGGGACACCCACCCGGGGAGCTGTTTTTT.

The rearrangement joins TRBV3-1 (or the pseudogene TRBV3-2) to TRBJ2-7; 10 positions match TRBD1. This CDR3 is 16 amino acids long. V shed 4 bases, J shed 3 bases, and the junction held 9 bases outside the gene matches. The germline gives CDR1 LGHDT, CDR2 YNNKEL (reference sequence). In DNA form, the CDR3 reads TGTGCCAGCAGCCTTAGTGCGGGACAGGGGATCTACGAGCAGTACTTC. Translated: CASSLSAGQGIYEQYF.